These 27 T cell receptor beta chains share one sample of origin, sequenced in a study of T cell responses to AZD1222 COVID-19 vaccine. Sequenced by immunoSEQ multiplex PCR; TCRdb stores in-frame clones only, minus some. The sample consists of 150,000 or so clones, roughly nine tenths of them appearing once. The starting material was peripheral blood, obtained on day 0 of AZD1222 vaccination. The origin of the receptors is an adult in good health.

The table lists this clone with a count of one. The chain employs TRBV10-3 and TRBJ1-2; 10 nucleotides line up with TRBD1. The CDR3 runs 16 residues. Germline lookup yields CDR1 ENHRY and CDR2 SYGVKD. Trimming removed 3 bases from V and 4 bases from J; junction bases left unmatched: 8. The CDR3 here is CAISEQTGGQSYGYTF. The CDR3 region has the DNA TGTGCCATCAGTGAACAGACAGGGGGCCAATCCTATGGCTACACCTTC.

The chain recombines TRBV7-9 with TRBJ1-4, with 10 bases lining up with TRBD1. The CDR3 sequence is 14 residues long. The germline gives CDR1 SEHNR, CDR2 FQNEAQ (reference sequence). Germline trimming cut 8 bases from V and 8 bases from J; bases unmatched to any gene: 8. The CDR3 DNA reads TGTGCCAGCGGACTCCTGGACAGGGGGGAAAAACTGTTTTTT. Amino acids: CASGLLDRGEKLFF.

In nucleotides, the CDR3 is TGCGCCAGCAGCCCAGCGGGAGCTGGGGTGGGGGAGTACGAGCAGTACTTC. It is translated as CASSPAGAGVGEYEQYF. The chain couples TRBV5-1 to TRBJ2-7; TRBD2 agrees at 8 bases. Looked up from germline, CDR1 is SGHRS and CDR2 is YFSETQ. The CDR3 covers 17 residues. V lost 4 bases, J lost 4 bases, and 16 bases stayed unmatched.

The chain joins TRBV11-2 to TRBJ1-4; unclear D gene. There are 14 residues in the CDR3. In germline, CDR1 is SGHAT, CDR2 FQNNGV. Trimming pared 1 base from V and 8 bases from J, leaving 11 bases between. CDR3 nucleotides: TGTGCCAGCAGCTTAGCAATGTTGTCCGAAAAACTGTTTTTT. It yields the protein CASSLAMLSEKLFF.

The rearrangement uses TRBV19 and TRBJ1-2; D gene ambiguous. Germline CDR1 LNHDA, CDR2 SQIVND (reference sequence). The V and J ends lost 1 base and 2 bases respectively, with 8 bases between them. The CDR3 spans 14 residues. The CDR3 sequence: CASSIAQSNYGYTF. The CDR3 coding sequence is TGTGCCAGTAGTATAGCACAGAGCAACTATGGCTACACCTTC.

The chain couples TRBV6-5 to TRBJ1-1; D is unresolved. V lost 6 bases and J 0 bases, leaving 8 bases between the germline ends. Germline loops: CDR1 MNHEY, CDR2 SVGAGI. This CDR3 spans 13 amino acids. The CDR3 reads CASRRDMNTEAFF. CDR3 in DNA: TGTGCCAGCAGACGCGACATGAACACTGAAGCTTTCTTT.

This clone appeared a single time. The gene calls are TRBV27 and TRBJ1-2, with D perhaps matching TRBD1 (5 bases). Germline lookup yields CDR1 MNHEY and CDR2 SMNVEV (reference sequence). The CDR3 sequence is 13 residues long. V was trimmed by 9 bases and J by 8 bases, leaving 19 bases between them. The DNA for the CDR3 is TGTGCCAGTGGAGGCCCCGGGGCTTTGGGCTACACCTTC. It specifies CASGGPGALGYTF.

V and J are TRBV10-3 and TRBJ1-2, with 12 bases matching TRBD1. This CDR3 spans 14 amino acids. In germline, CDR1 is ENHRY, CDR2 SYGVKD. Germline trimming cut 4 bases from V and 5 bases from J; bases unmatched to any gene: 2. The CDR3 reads CAISGDRGLYGYTF. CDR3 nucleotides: TGTGCCATCAGTGGGGACAGGGGGCTGTATGGCTACACCTTC.

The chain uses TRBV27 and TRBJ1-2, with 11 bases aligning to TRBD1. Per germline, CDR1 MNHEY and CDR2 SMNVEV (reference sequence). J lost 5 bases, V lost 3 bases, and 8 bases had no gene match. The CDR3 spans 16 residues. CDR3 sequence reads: CASSFSPGTGGYGYTF. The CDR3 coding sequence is TGTGCCAGCAGTTTCTCCCCCGGGACAGGGGGATATGGCTACACCTTC.

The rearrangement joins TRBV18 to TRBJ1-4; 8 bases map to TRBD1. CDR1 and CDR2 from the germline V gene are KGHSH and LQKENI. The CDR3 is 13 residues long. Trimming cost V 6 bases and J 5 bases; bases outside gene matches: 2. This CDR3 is CASSQGANEKLFF. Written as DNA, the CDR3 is TGTGCCAGCTCCCAGGGGGCAAATGAAAAACTGTTTTTT.

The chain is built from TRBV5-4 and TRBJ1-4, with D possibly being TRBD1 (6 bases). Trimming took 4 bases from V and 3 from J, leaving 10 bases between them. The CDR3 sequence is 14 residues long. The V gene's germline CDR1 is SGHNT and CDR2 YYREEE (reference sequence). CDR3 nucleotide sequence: TGTGCCAGCAGCCGAGGGGGACCTAATGAAAAACTGTTTTTT. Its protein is CASSRGGPNEKLFF.

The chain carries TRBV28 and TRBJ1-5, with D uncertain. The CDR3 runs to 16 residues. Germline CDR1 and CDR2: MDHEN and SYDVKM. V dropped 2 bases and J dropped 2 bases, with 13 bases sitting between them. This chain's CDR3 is CASSLEGGVGNQPQHF. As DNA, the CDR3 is TGTGCCAGCAGTTTAGAGGGCGGGGTAGGCAATCAGCCCCAGCATTTT.

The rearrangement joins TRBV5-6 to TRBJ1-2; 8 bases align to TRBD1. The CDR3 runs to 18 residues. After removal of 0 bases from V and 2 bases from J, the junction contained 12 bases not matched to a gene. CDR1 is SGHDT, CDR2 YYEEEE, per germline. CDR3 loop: CASSLAGRQGIPNYGYTF. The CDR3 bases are TGTGCCAGCAGCTTGGCCGGACGACAGGGGATCCCAAACTATGGCTACACCTTC.

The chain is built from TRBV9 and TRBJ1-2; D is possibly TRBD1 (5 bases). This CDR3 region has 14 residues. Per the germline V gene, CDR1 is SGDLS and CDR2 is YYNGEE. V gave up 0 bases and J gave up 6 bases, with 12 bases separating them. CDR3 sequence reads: CASSVGPGRDGYTF. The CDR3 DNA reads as TGTGCCAGCAGCGTAGGTCCGGGGCGGGATGGCTACACCTTC. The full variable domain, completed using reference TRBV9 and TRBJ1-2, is DSGVTQTPKHLITATGQRVTLRCSPRSGDLSVYWYQQSLDQGLQFLIQYYNGEERAKGNILERFSAQQFPDLHSELNLSSLELGDSALYFCASSVGPGRDGYTFGSGTRLTVV.

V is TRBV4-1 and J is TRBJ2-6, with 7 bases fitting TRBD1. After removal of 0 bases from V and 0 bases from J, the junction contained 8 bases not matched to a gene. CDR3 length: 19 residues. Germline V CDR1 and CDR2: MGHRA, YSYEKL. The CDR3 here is CASSQDLGQATSGANVLTF. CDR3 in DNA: TGCGCCAGCAGCCAAGATCTAGGACAGGCGACCTCTGGGGCCAACGTCCTGACTTTC.

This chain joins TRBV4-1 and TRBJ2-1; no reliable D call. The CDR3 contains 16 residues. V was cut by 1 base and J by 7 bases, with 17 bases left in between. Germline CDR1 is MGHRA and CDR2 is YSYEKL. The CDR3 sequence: CASSQGLLVKTNEQFF. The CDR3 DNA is TGCGCCAGCAGCCAAGGCTTGCTAGTTAAGACGAATGAGCAGTTCTTC.

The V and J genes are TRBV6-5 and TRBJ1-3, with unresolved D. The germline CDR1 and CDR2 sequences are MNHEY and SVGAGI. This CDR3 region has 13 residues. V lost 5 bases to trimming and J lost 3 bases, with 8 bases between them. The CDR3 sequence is CASSPHGGNTIYF. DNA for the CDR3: TGTGCCAGCAGTCCCCACGGTGGAAACACCATATATTTT.

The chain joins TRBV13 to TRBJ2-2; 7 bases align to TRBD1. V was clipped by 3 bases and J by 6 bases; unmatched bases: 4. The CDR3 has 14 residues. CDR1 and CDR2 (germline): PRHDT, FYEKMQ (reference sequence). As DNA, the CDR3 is TGTGCCAGCAGCTTGAACAGGGGTGCCGGGGAGCTGTTTTTT. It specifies CASSLNRGAGELFF.

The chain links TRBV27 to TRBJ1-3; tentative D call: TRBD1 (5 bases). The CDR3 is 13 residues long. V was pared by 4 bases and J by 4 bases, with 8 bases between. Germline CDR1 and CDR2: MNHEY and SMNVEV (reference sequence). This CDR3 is CASSWGIGNTIYF. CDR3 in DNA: TGTGCCAGCAGTTGGGGCATAGGAAACACCATATATTTT.

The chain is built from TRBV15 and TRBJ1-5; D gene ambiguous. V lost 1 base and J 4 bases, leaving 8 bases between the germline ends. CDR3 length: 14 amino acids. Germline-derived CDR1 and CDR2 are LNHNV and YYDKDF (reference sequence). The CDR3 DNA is TGTGCCACCAGCAGAGGGACGGCTAATCAGCCCCAGCATTTT. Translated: CATSRGTANQPQHF.

The CDR3 bases are TGTGCCAGCTCACTGATAATGGCAGGGCGCAATAACTTAAACACTGAAGCTTTCTTT. Its protein is CASSLIMAGRNNLNTEAFF. This rearrangement joins TRBV18 to TRBJ1-1; TRBD1 might be the D (5 bases). Looked up from germline, CDR1 is KGHSH and CDR2 is LQKENI. This CDR3 is built from 19 residues. Trimming took off 4 bases at V and 2 bases at J, with 26 bases between the two ends.

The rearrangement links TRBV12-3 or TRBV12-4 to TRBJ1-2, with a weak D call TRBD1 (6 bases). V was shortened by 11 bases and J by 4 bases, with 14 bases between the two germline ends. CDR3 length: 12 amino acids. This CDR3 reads CACHRAGYGYTF. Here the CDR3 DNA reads TGTGCCTGCCACAGGGCTGGCTATGGCTACACCTTC.

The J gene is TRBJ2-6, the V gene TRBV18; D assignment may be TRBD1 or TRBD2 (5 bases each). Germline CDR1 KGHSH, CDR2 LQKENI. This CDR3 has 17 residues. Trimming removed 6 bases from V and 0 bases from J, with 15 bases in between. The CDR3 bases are TGTGCCAGCTCCCAAGGGACGGTGAACTCTGGGGCCAACGTCCTGACTTTC. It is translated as CASSQGTVNSGANVLTF.

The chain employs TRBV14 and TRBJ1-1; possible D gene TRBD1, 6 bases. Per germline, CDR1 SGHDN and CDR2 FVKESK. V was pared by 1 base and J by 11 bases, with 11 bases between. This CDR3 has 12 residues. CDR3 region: CASSQATGPAFF. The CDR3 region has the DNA TGTGCCAGCAGCCAAGCAACAGGGCCTGCTTTCTTT.

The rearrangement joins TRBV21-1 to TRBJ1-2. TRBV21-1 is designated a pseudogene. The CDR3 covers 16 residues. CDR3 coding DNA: TGTGCCAGCAGCAAAGGTAACCGTTCGAGGCACTATGGCTACACCTTC. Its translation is CASSKGNRSRHYGYTF.

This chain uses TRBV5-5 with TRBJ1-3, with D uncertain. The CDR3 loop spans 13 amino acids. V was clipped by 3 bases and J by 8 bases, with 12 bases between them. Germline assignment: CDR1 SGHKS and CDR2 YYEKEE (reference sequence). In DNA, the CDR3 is TGTGCCAGCAGCTATCGCGGGCTGGACACCATATATTTT. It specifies CASSYRGLDTIYF.

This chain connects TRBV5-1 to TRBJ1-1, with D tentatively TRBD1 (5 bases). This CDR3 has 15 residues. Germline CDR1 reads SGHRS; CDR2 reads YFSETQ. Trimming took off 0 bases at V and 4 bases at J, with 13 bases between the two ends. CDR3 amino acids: CASSLGGAGTTEAFF. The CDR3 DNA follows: TGCGCCAGCAGCTTGGGCGGGGCAGGGACCACTGAAGCTTTCTTT.